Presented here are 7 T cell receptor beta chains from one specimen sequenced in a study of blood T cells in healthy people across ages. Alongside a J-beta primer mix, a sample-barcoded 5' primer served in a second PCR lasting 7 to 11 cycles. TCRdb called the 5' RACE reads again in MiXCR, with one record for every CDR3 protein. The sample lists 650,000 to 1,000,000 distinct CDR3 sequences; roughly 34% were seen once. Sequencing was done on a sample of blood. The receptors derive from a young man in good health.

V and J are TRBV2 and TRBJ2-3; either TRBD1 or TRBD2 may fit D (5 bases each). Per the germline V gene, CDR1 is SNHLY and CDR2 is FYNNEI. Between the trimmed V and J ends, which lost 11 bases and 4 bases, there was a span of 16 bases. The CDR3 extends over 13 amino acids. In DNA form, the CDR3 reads TGTGCCGCCAGTCGGGGCCCGGCAGATACGCAGTATTTT. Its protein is CAASRGPADTQYF.

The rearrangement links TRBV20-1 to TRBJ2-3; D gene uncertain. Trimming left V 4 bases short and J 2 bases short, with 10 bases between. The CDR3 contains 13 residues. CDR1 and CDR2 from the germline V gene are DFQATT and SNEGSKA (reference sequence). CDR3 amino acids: CSANRAPTDTQYF. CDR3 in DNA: TGCAGTGCTAACCGGGCCCCCACAGATACGCAGTATTTT.

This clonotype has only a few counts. The CDR3 protein is CASSPGTARGGTNYGYTF. As DNA, the CDR3 is TGTGCCAGCAGTCCCGGGACCGCCCGGGGAGGAACTAACTATGGCTACACCTTC. The gene calls are TRBV6-1 and TRBJ1-2, with a tentative D call TRBD1 (5 bases). V gave up 5 bases and J gave up 0 bases, with 22 bases separating them. The CDR3 covers 18 residues. Germline loops: CDR1 MNHNS, CDR2 SASEGT.

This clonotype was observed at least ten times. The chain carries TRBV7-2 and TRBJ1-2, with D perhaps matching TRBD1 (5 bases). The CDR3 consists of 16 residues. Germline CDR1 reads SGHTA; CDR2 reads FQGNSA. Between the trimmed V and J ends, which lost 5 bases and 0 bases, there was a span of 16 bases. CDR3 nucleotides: TGTGCCAGCAGCCTAACATCGGGACTTGCTAACTATGGCTACACCTTC. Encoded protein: CASSLTSGLANYGYTF. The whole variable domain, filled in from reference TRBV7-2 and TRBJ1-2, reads GAGVSQSPSNKVTEKGKDVELRCDPISGHTALYWYRQSLGQGLEFLIYFQGNSAPDKSGLPSDRFSAERTGGSVSTLTIQRTQQEDSAVYLCASSLTSGLANYGYTFGSGTRLTVV.

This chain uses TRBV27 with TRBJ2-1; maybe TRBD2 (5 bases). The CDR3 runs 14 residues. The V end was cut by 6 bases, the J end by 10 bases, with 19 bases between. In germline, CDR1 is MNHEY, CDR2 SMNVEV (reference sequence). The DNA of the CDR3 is TGTGCCAGCAGCTTGTCGGGGATTGAGCGCGAGCAGTTCTTC. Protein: CASSLSGIEREQFF.

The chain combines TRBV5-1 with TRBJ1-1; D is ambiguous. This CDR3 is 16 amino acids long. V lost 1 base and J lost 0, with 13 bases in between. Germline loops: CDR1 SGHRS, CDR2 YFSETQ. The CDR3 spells CASSLQVGDMNTEAFF. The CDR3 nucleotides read TGCGCCAGCAGCTTGCAGGTCGGCGACATGAACACTGAAGCTTTCTTT.

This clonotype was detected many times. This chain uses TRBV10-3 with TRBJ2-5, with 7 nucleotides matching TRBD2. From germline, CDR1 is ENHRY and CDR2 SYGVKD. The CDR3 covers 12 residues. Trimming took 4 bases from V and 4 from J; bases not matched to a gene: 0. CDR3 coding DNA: TGTGCCATCAGTGGGGGGGGAGAGACCCAGTACTTC. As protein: CAISGGGETQYF.